The next 27 T cell receptor beta chains were all read from a single sample in a study of T cell responses to AZD1222 COVID-19 vaccine. The method was immunoSEQ multiplex PCR; TCRdb's version includes in-frame clones alone and lacks a portion of them. The table shows 150,000 to 200,000 clones, with about 92% occurring only once. The material sequenced was peripheral blood, taken 28 days after the second dose of the MenACWY control vaccine. These TCRs come from an adult who received the MenACWY meningococcal vaccine as a control.

This clone was counted a single time. The rearrangement uses TRBV30 and TRBJ1-2; 11 positions agree with TRBD1. The ends lost 3 bases at V and 4 bases at J; junction bases unmatched: 10. This CDR3 comprises 16 residues. The germline V gene encodes CDR1 GTSNPN and CDR2 SVGIG (reference sequence). DNA for the CDR3: TGTGCCTGGAGCAACCCGAGGGACAGGGGGAGCTATGGCTACACCTTC. This translates into CAWSNPRDRGSYGYTF.

The chain's CDR3 is CASSLRPNTEAFF. In DNA, the CDR3 is TGTGCCAGCAGCCTTCGGCCGAACACTGAAGCTTTCTTT. The chain carries TRBV28 and TRBJ1-1; no definite D call. V was pared by 6 bases and J by 1 base, with 9 bases between. CDR3 size: 13 residues. Germline CDR1 and CDR2: MDHEN and SYDVKM.

The chain recombines TRBV3-1 (or the pseudogene TRBV3-2) with TRBJ1-5, with unresolved D. The V end was cut by 6 bases, the J end by 4 bases, with 10 bases between. The CDR3 consists of 13 residues. CDR1 LGHDT and CDR2 YNNKEL come from the germline V gene (reference sequence). CDR3 sequence (DNA): TGTGCCAGCAGTCTTAAGCCTAATCAGCCCCAGCATTTT. Encoded protein: CASSLKPNQPQHF.

This chain links TRBV5-1 with TRBJ2-5; TRBD1 matches at 9 bases. The junction had 4 bases not matched to a gene; V was cut back by 0 bases and J by 4 bases. Germline V gene sequence: CDR1 SGHRS, CDR2 YFSETQ. This CDR3 contains 15 residues. The CDR3 protein is CASSLVGQGLETQYF. The CDR3 DNA is TGCGCCAGCAGCTTGGTTGGACAGGGGTTAGAGACCCAGTACTTC.

Only one count was recorded for this clone. The rearrangement links TRBV4-1 to TRBJ2-7, with D maybe TRBD2 (5 bases). The CDR3 is 14 amino acids. Germline V gene sequence: CDR1 MGHRA, CDR2 YSYEKL. The V end lost 1 base, the J end lost 0 bases, and 7 bases lay between the germline ends. CDR3 DNA sequence: TGCGCCAGCAGCCAAGCTAGCTTCTCCTACGAGCAGTACTTC. Protein: CASSQASFSYEQYF.

V and J are TRBV7-2 and TRBJ2-7; D is undetermined. CDR3 length: 17 residues. Trimming removed 3 bases from V and 6 bases from J, with 24 bases in between. CDR1 and CDR2 (germline): SGHTA, FQGNSA. The CDR3 bases are TGTGCCAGCAGCTTGGGCCCCCCTACCGGGCCCTCCGGCGAGCAGTACTTC. Its translation is CASSLGPPTGPSGEQYF.

This chain uses TRBV4-1 with TRBJ2-1, with D uncertain. Trimming left V 2 bases short and J 2 bases short, with 13 bases between. From germline, CDR1 is MGHRA and CDR2 YSYEKL. The CDR3 is made up of 16 amino acids. CDR3 sequence reads: CASSQLSTPTYNEQFF. CDR3 coding DNA: TGCGCCAGCAGCCAATTGTCTACACCGACCTACAATGAGCAGTTCTTC.

This clone was observed a single time. The rearrangement links TRBV2 to TRBJ1-2; D gene ambiguous. CDR1 and CDR2 from the germline V gene are SNHLY and FYNNEI. The CDR3 extends over 15 amino acids. V was cut by 7 bases and J by 8 bases, with 23 bases left in between. The DNA for the CDR3 is TGTGCCAGCAACGATCCCGGAGGCGTTTATAGGGGCTACACCTTC. Translated: CASNDPGGVYRGYTF.

This clone was observed a single time. This sequence joins TRBV19 and TRBJ2-2, with 12 bases fitting TRBD2. V lost 2 bases and J lost 7; bases outside the gene matches: 5. The CDR3 loop spans 16 amino acids. The germline gives CDR1 LNHDA, CDR2 SQIVND (reference sequence). The CDR3 here is CASSISSGRGFGELFF. As DNA, the CDR3 is TGTGCCAGTAGTATATCTAGCGGGAGGGGGTTCGGGGAGCTGTTTTTT.

The V gene is TRBV10-3, the J gene TRBJ2-1; 10 bases match TRBD2. The trim removed 4 bases at V and 5 bases at J, leaving 5 bases unmatched. Germline assignment: CDR1 ENHRY and CDR2 SYGVKD. The CDR3 spans 15 residues. For the CDR3, the DNA is TGTGCCATCAGTGGGAGCGGGAGGGCTGACAATGAGCAGTTCTTC. Translation gives CAISGSGRADNEQFF.

The rearrangement links TRBV28 to TRBJ1-1, with D possibly matching TRBD1 (6 bases). Germline V gene data show CDR1 as MDHEN and CDR2 as SYDVKM. The CDR3 consists of 15 residues. V lost 5 bases, J lost 4 bases, and 17 bases lay in between. CDR3 sequence reads: CASSTEGGHFTEAFF. The CDR3 coding sequence is TGTGCCAGCAGTACCGAGGGGGGGCATTTCACTGAAGCTTTCTTT.

The V gene is TRBV19, the J gene TRBJ2-3, with 10 bases fitting TRBD1. The V gene's germline CDR1 is LNHDA and CDR2 SQIVND (reference sequence). The CDR3 is 16 residues long. J was trimmed by 3 bases and V by 6 bases; bases with no gene match: 9. The CDR3 loop is CASRRDRGVVTDTQYF. The CDR3 nucleotides read TGTGCCAGTAGGCGGGACAGGGGAGTTGTAACAGATACGCAGTATTTT.

This chain uses TRBV6-1 with TRBJ1-3; D might be TRBD1 (6 bases). CDR1 is MNHNS, CDR2 SASEGT, per germline. The CDR3 runs 16 residues. The ends were cut back, 1 base at V and 4 bases at J, with 14 bases in the middle. The CDR3 is CASSEEGVGVGNTIYF. DNA of the CDR3: TGTGCCAGCAGTGAAGAGGGGGTCGGGGTCGGAAACACCATATATTTT.

CDR3: CASSLPTGETQYF. The CDR3 DNA reads TGTGCCAGCAGCTTACCCACCGGGGAGACCCAGTACTTC. V gene TRBV7-9 combines with J gene TRBJ2-5, with unresolved D. Germline V gives CDR1 SEHNR, CDR2 FQNEAQ (reference sequence). The germline V and J ends were trimmed by 2 bases and 5 bases, with 9 bases remaining between them. The CDR3 spans 13 residues.

This clone was observed a few times. V and J are TRBV19 and TRBJ1-5; D is perhaps TRBD1 (6 bases). V was shortened by 1 base and J by 4 bases, with 11 bases between the two germline ends. This CDR3 is 15 amino acids long. The germline gives CDR1 LNHDA, CDR2 SQIVND (reference sequence). CDR3 region: CASSIVWTANQPQHF. The CDR3, as DNA: TGTGCCAGTAGTATAGTATGGACAGCTAATCAGCCCCAGCATTTT.

The rearrangement joins TRBV30 to TRBJ1-2; possible D gene TRBD1, 6 bases. The germline CDR1 and CDR2 sequences are GTSNPN and SVGIG (reference sequence). Trimming removed 6 bases at V and 6 bases at J, with 20 bases between. This CDR3 region has 14 residues. CDR3 bases: TGTGCCTGCCCTGAATGGGGGCTGGGGGATGGCTACACCTTC. Translating it yields CACPEWGLGDGYTF.

The chain couples TRBV5-1 to TRBJ2-3; D is perhaps TRBD1 (6 bases). Trimming left V 2 bases short and J 4 bases short, with 14 bases between. The CDR3 loop spans 15 amino acids. Germline loops: CDR1 SGHRS, CDR2 YFSETQ. The CDR3 DNA follows: TGCGCCAGCAGCTTACAACAGGGAGTAGCAGATACGCAGTATTTT. Protein product: CASSLQQGVADTQYF.

The V call is TRBV5-1, the J call TRBJ2-3; D might be TRBD1 or TRBD2, each matching 6 bases. This CDR3 contains 15 residues. V lost 4 bases to trimming and J lost 3 bases, with 15 bases between them. Germline V lookup: CDR1 SGHRS, CDR2 YFSETQ. The CDR3 DNA reads TGCGCCAGCAGCGTGCTGGGGGGCGAGACAGATACGCAGTATTTT. Encoded protein: CASSVLGGETDTQYF.

The V call is TRBV6-2 or TRBV6-3, the J call TRBJ2-5; 9 nucleotides line up with TRBD1. The germline CDR1 and CDR2 sequences are MNHEY and SVGEGT. The V segment lost 4 bases and the J segment 7 bases; nucleotides outside the gene matches: 4. CDR3 length equals 13 residues. Here the CDR3 DNA reads TGTGCCAGCAGTTGGGACAGGGATGGGACCCAGTACTTC. It codes for CASSWDRDGTQYF.

The V and J genes are TRBV6-5 and TRBJ1-6, with D unclear. Germline V gives CDR1 MNHEY, CDR2 SVGAGI. This CDR3 has 15 residues. V was cut by 6 bases and J by 9 bases, with 18 bases left in between. The CDR3 DNA reads TGTGCCAGCAGACTCGAACACCTCCTGGGTTCACCCCTCCACTTT. It yields the protein CASRLEHLLGSPLHF.

The chain uses TRBV2 and TRBJ1-1; weak D call: TRBD1 (5 bases). In germline, CDR1 is SNHLY, CDR2 FYNNEI. The CDR3 spans 13 residues. V was trimmed by 7 bases and J by 1 base, leaving 10 bases between them. The CDR3, as DNA: TGTGCCAGCACCAGGGACCAGAACACTGAAGCTTTCTTT. It codes for CASTRDQNTEAFF.

The V call is TRBV11-2, the J call TRBJ2-3; tentatively, D is TRBD1 (5 bases). This CDR3 is built from 14 residues. Germline V gene data show CDR1 as SGHAT and CDR2 as FQNNGV. The V end was cut by 6 bases, the J end by 5 bases, with 15 bases between. Here the CDR3 reads CASRGGQGRDTQYF. CDR3 DNA sequence: TGTGCCAGCAGGGGTGGGCAGGGTAGAGATACGCAGTATTTT.

The CDR3 region has the DNA TGTGCCTGGGGGCCAGGGACCCTCTACAATGAGCAGTTCTTC. It yields the protein CAWGPGTLYNEQFF. V and J are TRBV30 and TRBJ2-1; possibly TRBD1 or TRBD2 for D (5 bases each). This CDR3 is built from 14 residues. Germline V gene sequence: CDR1 GTSNPN, CDR2 SVGIG (reference sequence). The germline V and J ends were trimmed by 5 bases and 3 bases, with 14 bases remaining between them.

V gene TRBV14 combines with J gene TRBJ1-1; tentatively, D is TRBD1 (5 bases). The germline V and J ends were trimmed by 3 bases and 1 base, with 9 bases remaining between them. The CDR3 covers 14 residues. Germline V gene sequence: CDR1 SGHDN, CDR2 FVKESK. The CDR3 nucleotides are TGTGCCAGCAGCCATGGGGGTTCGAACACTGAAGCTTTCTTT. This gives the protein CASSHGGSNTEAFF.

This clone occurred a few times. This chain joins TRBV14 and TRBJ1-1; D gene ambiguous. CDR1 and CDR2 (germline): SGHDN, FVKESK. This CDR3 is built from 12 residues. Trimming removed 1 base at V and 11 bases at J, with 11 bases between. This CDR3 reads CASSQVIGWAFF. The CDR3 region has the DNA TGTGCCAGCAGCCAAGTGATCGGGTGGGCTTTCTTT.

The rearrangement links TRBV29-1 to TRBJ1-1; perhaps TRBD1 as D (5 bases). Per germline, CDR1 SQVTM and CDR2 ANQGSEA. The germline V and J ends were trimmed by 6 bases and 1 base, with 12 bases remaining between them. This CDR3 contains 13 residues. The CDR3 DNA reads TGCAGCGTGTTACTCACAGGGAACACTGAAGCTTTCTTT. It yields the protein CSVLLTGNTEAFF.

The V and J genes are TRBV5-1 and TRBJ1-2; 9 bases map to TRBD1. The CDR3 length is 14 residues. The germline V gene has CDR1 SGHRS and CDR2 YFSETQ. V shed 4 bases and J 5 bases; nucleotides not matched to a gene: 6. CDR3 protein: CASSRDRAYYGYTF. The CDR3, as DNA: TGCGCCAGCAGCAGGGACAGGGCTTATTATGGCTACACCTTC.